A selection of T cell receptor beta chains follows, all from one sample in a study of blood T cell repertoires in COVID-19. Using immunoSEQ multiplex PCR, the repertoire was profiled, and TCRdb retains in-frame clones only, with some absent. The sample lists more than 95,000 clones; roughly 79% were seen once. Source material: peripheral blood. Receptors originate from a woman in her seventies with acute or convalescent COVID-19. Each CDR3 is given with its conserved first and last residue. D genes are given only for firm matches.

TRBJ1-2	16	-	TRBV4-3	CASSQEGGGQSYGYTF	TGCGCCAGCAGCCAAGAGGGGGGTGGGCAGAGCTATGGCTACACCTTC
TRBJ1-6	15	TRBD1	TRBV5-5	CASSPQTGGDSPLHF	TGTGCCAGCAGCCCACAGACAGGGGGAGATTCACCCCTCCACTTT
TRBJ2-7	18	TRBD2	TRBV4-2	CASSQDPSGRLGSYEQYF	TGTGCCAGCAGCCAAGATCCCAGCGGGAGGTTAGGCTCCTACGAGCAGTACTTC
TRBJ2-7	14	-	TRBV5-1	CASSLPDSSYEQYF	TGCGCCAGCAGCTTGCCCGACAGTTCCTACGAGCAGTACTTC
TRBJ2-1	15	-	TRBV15	CATNRGGAAYNEQFF	TGTGCCACCAACCGAGGGGGGGCGGCATACAATGAGCAGTTCTTC
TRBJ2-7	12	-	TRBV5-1	CASSSQTYEQYF	TGCGCCAGCAGCTCCCAAACCTACGAGCAGTACTTC
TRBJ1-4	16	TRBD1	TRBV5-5	CASSLVSGTVNEKLFF	TGTGCCAGCAGCTTGGTATCGGGGACAGTTAATGAAAAACTGTTTTTT
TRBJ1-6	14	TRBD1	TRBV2	CASSTGTGYSPLHF	TGTGCCAGCAGTACCGGGACAGGGTATTCACCCCTCCACTTT
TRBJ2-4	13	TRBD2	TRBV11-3	CASSLESGGIQYF	TGTGCCAGCAGCTTAGAGAGCGGGGGGATTCAGTACTTC
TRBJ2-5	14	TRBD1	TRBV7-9	CASSIQGVPETQYF	TGTGCCAGCAGCATACAGGGGGTTCCAGAGACCCAGTACTTC
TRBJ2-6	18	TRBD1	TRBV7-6	CASSSGTGGISGANVLTF	TGTGCCAGCAGCTCCGGGACAGGGGGTATCTCTGGGGCCAACGTCCTGACTTTC
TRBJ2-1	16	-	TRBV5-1	CASSPTTPSSYNEQFF	TGCGCCAGCAGCCCGACGACTCCGAGCTCCTACAATGAGCAGTTCTTC
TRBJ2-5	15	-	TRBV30	CAWIGLGDYQETQYF	TGTGCCTGGATTGGATTGGGGGACTACCAAGAGACCCAGTACTTC
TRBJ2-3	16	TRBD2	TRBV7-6	CASSLESGGDTDTQYF	TGTGCCAGCAGCTTAGAAAGCGGGGGAGACACAGATACGCAGTATTTT